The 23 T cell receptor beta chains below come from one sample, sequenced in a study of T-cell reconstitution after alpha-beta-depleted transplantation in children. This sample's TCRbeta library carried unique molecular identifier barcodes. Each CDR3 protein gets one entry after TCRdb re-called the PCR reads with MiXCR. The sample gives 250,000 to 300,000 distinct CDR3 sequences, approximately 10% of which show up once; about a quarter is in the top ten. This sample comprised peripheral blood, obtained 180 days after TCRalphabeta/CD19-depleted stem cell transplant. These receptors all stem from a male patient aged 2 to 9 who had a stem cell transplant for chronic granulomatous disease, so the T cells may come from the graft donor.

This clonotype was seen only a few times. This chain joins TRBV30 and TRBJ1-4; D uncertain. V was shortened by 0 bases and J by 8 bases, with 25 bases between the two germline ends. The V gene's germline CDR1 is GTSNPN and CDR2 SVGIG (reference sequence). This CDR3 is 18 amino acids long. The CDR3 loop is CAWSVRFQFFPGGEKLFF. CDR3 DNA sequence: TGTGCCTGGAGTGTAAGGTTTCAATTTTTCCCGGGAGGAGAAAAACTGTTTTTT. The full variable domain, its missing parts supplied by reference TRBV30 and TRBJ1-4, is SQTIHQWPATLVQPVGSPLSLECTVEGTSNPNLYWYRQAAGRGLQLLFYSVGIGQISSEVPQNLSASRPQDRQFILSSKKLLLSDSGFYLCAWSVRFQFFPGGEKLFFGSGTQLSVL.

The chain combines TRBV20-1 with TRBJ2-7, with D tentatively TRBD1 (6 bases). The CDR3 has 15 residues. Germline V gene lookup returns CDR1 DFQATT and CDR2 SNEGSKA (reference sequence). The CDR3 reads CSISLRQAFSYEQYF. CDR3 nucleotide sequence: TGCAGCATCTCTTTGCGACAGGCCTTCTCCTACGAGCAGTACTTC.

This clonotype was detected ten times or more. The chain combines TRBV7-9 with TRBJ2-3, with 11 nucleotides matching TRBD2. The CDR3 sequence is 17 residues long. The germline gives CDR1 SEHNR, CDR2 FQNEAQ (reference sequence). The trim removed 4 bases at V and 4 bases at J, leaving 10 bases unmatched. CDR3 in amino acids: CASSSRLAGFLADTQYF. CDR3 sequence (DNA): TGTGCCAGCAGCTCGAGACTAGCGGGATTCCTGGCAGATACGCAGTATTTT.

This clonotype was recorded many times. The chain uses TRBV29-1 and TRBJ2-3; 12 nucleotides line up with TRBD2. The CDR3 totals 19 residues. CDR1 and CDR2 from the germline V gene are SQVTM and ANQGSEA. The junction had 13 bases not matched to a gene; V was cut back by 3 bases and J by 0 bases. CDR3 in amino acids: CSVEGPLAGGQVSTDTQYF. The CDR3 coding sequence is TGCAGCGTTGAGGGTCCGCTAGCGGGAGGGCAAGTAAGCACAGATACGCAGTATTTT.

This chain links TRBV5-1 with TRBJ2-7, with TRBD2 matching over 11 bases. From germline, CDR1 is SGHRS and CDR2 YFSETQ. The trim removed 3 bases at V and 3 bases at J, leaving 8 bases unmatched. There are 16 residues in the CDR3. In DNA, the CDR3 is TGCGCCAGCAGCTCAAAAGGGACTAGCGGTCGCTACGAGCAGTACTTC. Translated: CASSSKGTSGRYEQYF. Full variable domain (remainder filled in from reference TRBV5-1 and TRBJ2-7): KAGVTQTPRYLIKTRGQQVTLSCSPISGHRSVSWYQQTPGQGLQFLFEYFSETQRNKGNFPGRFSGRQFSNSRSEMNVSTLELGDSALYLCASSSKGTSGRYEQYFGPGTRLTVT.

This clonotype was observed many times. For the CDR3, the DNA is TGTGCCAGCAGCGTAGGACAGCCGCCGACCGGGGAGCTGTTTTTT. Its protein is CASSVGQPPTGELFF. The gene calls are TRBV9 and TRBJ2-2; D is possibly TRBD1 (5 bases). The CDR3 has 15 amino acids. Germline CDR1 and CDR2: SGDLS and YYNGEE. The ends were cut back, 0 bases at V and 5 bases at J, with 11 bases in the middle. The complete variable domain, with remaining parts taken from reference TRBV9 and TRBJ2-2, reads DSGVTQTPKHLITATGQRVTLRCSPRSGDLSVYWYQQSLDQGLQFLIQYYNGEERAKGNILERFSAQQFPDLHSELNLSSLELGDSALYFCASSVGQPPTGELFFGEGSRLTVL.

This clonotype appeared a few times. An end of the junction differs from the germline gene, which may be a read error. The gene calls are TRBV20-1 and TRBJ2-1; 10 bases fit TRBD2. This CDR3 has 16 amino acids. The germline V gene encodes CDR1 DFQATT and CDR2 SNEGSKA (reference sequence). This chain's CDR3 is CCARDSGRPPYNEQFF. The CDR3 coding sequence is TGCTGTGCTAGAGATAGCGGGAGGCCACCCTACAATGAGCAGTTCTTC.

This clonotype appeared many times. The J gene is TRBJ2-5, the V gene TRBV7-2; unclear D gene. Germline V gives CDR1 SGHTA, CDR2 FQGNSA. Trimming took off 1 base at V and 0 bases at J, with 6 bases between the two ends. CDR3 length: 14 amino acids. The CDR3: CASSLVGNQETQYF. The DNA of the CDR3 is TGTGCCAGCAGCTTAGTCGGCAACCAAGAGACCCAGTACTTC.

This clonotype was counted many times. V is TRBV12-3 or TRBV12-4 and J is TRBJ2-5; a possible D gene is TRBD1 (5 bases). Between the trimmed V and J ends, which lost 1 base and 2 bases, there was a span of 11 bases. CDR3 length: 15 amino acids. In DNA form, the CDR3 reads TGTGCCAGCAGTTTAGTTTGGCGGACACAAGAGACCCAGTACTTC. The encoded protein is CASSLVWRTQETQYF.

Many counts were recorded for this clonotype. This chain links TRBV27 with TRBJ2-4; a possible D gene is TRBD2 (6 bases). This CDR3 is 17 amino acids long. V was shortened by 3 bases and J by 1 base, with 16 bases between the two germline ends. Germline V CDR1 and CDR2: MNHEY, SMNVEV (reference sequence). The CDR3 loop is CASSFLRGAGAKNIQYF. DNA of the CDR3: TGTGCCAGCAGTTTCCTGCGGGGCGCCGGGGCCAAAAACATTCAGTACTTC.

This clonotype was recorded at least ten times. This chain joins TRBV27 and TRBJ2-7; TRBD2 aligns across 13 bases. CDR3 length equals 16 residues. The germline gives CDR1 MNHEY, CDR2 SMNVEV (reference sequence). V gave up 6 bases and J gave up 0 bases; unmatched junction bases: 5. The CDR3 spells CASSRRTSGSSYEQYF. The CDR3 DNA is TGTGCCAGCAGCCGAAGGACTAGCGGGAGCTCCTACGAGCAGTACTTC.

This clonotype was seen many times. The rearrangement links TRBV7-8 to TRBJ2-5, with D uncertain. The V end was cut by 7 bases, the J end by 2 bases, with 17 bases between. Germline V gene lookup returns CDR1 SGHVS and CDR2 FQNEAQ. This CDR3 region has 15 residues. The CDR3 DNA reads TGTGCCAGCACCCGACAAGGAAATATACAAGAGACCCAGTACTTC. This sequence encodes CASTRQGNIQETQYF.

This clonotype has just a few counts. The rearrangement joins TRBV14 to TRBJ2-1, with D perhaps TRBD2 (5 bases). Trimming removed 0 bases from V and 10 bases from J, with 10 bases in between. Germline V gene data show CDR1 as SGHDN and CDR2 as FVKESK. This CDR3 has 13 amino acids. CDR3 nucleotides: TGTGCCAGCAGCCAAGAGATGAGGGAAGAGCAGTTCTTC. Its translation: CASSQEMREEQFF.

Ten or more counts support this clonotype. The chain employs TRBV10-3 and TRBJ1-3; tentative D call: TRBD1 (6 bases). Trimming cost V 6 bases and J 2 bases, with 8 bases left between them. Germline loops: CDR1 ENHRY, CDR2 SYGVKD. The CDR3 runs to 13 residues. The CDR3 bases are TGTGCCATCAGGGACAGCACTGGAAACACCATATATTTT. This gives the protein CAIRDSTGNTIYF.

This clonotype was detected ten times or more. DNA for the CDR3: TGTGCCAGCAGCAAGGACGGAGCCCCAGGGACCGGGGAGCTGTTTTTT. Its translation: CASSKDGAPGTGELFF. V usage is TRBV12-3 or TRBV12-4 and J usage is TRBJ2-2, with D possibly being TRBD1 (5 bases). V was cut by 6 bases and J by 5 bases, with 19 bases left in between. The CDR3 contains 16 residues.

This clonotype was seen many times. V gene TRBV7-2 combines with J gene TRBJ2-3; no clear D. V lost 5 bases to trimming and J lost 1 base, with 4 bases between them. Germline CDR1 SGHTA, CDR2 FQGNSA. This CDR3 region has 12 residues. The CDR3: CASSARTDTQYF. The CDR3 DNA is TGTGCCAGCAGCGCCCGCACAGATACGCAGTATTTT.

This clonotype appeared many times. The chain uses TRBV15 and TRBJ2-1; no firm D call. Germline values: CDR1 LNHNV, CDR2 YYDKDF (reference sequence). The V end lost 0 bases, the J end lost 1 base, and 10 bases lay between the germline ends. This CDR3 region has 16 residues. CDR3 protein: CATSRDTSRSYNEQFF. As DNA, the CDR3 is TGTGCCACCAGCAGAGATACCTCCCGATCCTACAATGAGCAGTTCTTC.

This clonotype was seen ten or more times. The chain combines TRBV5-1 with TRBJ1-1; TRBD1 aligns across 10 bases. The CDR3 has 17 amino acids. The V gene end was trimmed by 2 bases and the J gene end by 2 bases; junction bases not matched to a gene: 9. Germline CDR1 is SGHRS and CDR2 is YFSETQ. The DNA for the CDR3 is TGCGCCAGCAGCTTACAGACAGGGGGCAGTATCAACACTGAAGCTTTCTTT. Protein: CASSLQTGGSINTEAFF.

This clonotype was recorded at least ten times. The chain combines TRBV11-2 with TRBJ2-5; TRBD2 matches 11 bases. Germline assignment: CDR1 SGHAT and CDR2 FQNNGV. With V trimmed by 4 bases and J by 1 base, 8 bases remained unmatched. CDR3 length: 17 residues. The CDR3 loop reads CASSSPGTSGPQETQYF. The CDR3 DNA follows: TGTGCCAGCAGCTCCCCCGGGACTAGCGGACCCCAAGAGACCCAGTACTTC.

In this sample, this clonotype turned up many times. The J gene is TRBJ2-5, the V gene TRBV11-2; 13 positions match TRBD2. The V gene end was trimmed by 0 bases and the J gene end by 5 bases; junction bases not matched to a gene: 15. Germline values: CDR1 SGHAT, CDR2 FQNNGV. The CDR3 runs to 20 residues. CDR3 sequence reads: CASSLDRSGLAGPTGETQYF. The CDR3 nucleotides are TGTGCCAGCAGCTTAGATCGGTCGGGACTAGCGGGACCCACCGGGGAGACCCAGTACTTC.

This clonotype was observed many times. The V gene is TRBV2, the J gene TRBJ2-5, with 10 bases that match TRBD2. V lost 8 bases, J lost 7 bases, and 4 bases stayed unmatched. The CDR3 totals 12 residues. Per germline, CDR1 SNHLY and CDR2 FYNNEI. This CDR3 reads CASASGRWTQYF. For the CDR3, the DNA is TGTGCCAGCGCTAGCGGGAGATGGACCCAGTACTTC. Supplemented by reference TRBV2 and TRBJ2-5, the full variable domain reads EPEVTQTPSHQVTQMGQEVILRCVPISNHLYFYWYRQILGQKVEFLVSFYNNEISEKSEIFDDQFSVERPDGSNFTLKIRSTKLEDSAMYFCASASGRWTQYFGPGTRLLVL.

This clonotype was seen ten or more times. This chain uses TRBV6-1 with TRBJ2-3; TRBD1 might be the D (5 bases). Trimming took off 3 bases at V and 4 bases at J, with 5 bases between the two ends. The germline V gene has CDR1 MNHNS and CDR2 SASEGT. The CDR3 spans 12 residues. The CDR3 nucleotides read TGTGCCAGCAGTGAGGGGCCAGATACGCAGTATTTT. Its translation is CASSEGPDTQYF.

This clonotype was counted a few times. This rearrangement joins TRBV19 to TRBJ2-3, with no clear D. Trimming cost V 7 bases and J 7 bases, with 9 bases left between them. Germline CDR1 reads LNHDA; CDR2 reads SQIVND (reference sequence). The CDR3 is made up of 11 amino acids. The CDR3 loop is CASNDIYTQYF. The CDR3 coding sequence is TGTGCCAGTAATGACATCTATACGCAGTATTTT.